The 20 T cell receptor beta chains in this list originate from one sample, sequenced in a study of T cell responses to AZD1222 COVID-19 vaccine. Repertoires were generated with immunoSEQ multiplex PCR, while TCRdb's copy carries only in-frame clones and drops some. This table has 90,000 to 120,000 clones, 88% appearing once. The input for sequencing was peripheral blood, taken on day 0 of AZD1222 vaccination. These receptors came from an adult in good health.

The DNA of the CDR3 is TGTGCCAGCAGTAAATCAGGGAAAAACACTGAAGCTTTCTTT. Protein product: CASSKSGKNTEAFF. This chain connects TRBV28 to TRBJ1-1; weak D call: TRBD1 (5 bases). The V gene's germline CDR1 is MDHEN and CDR2 SYDVKM. The CDR3 runs 14 residues. Trimming pared 5 bases from V and 2 bases from J, leaving 12 bases between.

The gene calls are TRBV28 and TRBJ2-7; D not resolved. The CDR3 totals 11 residues. Trimming removed 6 bases at V and 3 bases at J, with 6 bases between. Germline CDR1 MDHEN, CDR2 SYDVKM. For the CDR3, the DNA is TGTGCCAGCAGGGTAAACTACGAGCAGTACTTC. It yields the protein CASRVNYEQYF.

V gene TRBV7-2 combines with J gene TRBJ1-2; D possibly corresponds to TRBD1 (6 bases). Looked up from germline, CDR1 is SGHTA and CDR2 is FQGNSA. The CDR3 covers 16 residues. Trimming left V 1 base short and J 4 bases short, with 16 bases between. CDR3 sequence (DNA): TGTGCCAGCAGCTTAGTCGCCGGGGGCGCATCCTATGGCTACACCTTC. It encodes CASSLVAGGASYGYTF.

This chain connects TRBV4-1 to TRBJ1-2, with D hard to call. Germline CDR1 is MGHRA and CDR2 is YSYEKL. This CDR3 is built from 16 residues. V dropped 0 bases and J dropped 2 bases, with 13 bases sitting between them. CDR3 residues: CASSQDFGSPNYGYTF. CDR3 bases: TGCGCCAGCAGCCAAGATTTCGGCAGTCCAAACTATGGCTACACCTTC.

This chain links TRBV5-4 with TRBJ2-3; 7 bases align to TRBD1. This CDR3 spans 14 amino acids. In germline, CDR1 is SGHNT, CDR2 YYREEE (reference sequence). Trimming at V came to 2 bases and at J to 4 bases, leaving 4 bases not matched to a gene. The CDR3 nucleotides are TGTGCCAGCAGCTTACAGGGGAGAGCAGATACGCAGTATTTT. It encodes CASSLQGRADTQYF.

This clone was recorded once. The chain uses TRBV28 and TRBJ1-5, with a weak D call TRBD1 (6 bases). Trimming took 6 bases from V and 9 from J, leaving 21 bases between them. Germline CDR1 MDHEN, CDR2 SYDVKM. This CDR3 comprises 15 residues. The CDR3 region is CASSSQSAGARPQHF. The CDR3 DNA reads as TGTGCCAGCAGCTCTCAGTCCGCAGGGGCGAGGCCCCAGCATTTT.

The chain is built from TRBV4-3 and TRBJ2-7; D gene ambiguous. The CDR3 has 14 residues. V dropped 2 bases and J dropped 6 bases, with 14 bases sitting between them. In germline, CDR1 is LGHNA, CDR2 YSLEER. CDR3 coding DNA: TGCGCCAGCAGCCAAATGAGAACAAGTTCCGAGCAGTACTTC. Translating it yields CASSQMRTSSEQYF.

The J gene is TRBJ2-3, the V gene TRBV4-3, with 12 bases that match TRBD2. This CDR3 is built from 17 residues. Germline loops: CDR1 LGHNA, CDR2 YSLEER. The ends lost 0 bases at V and 9 bases at J; junction bases unmatched: 10. CDR3 bases: TGCGCCAGCAGCCAAGATCTACTAGCGGGGGGCCAACTAACGCAGTATTTT. It yields the protein CASSQDLLAGGQLTQYF.

V usage is TRBV7-3 and J usage is TRBJ2-1; tentatively, D is TRBD1 (5 bases). The length of the CDR3 is 17 residues. Trimming shortened V by 1 base and J by 2 bases, and 15 bases separated the two germline ends. From germline, CDR1 is SGHTA and CDR2 FQGTGA. As DNA, the CDR3 is TGTGCCAGCAGCTTAAAGGTTACAGGCTGGGCCTACAATGAGCAGTTCTTC. Translated: CASSLKVTGWAYNEQFF. Complete variable domain (other parts from reference TRBV7-3 and TRBJ2-1): GAGVSQTPSNKVTEKGKYVELRCDPISGHTALYWYRQSLGQGPEFLIYFQGTGAADDSGLPNDRFFAVRPEGSVSTLKIQRTERGDSAVYLCASSLKVTGWAYNEQFFGPGTRLTVL.

The V call is TRBV7-9, the J call TRBJ2-7; D perhaps matches TRBD2 (6 bases). This CDR3 region has 14 residues. V shed 5 bases and J shed 1 base, with 12 bases lying between them. CDR1 and CDR2 (germline): SEHNR, FQNEAQ (reference sequence). The CDR3, as DNA: TGTGCCAGCAGCCCGGGGGACCTTTCCTACGAGCAGTACTTC. It specifies CASSPGDLSYEQYF.

The genes are TRBV6-6 and TRBJ2-7; 7 bases match TRBD1. Per the germline V gene, CDR1 is MNHNY and CDR2 is SVGAGI (reference sequence). The CDR3 spans 15 residues. With V trimmed by 4 bases and J by 3 bases, 9 bases remained unmatched. In nucleotides, the CDR3 is TGTGCCAGCAGTTTAGACGACAGGGTTGGCTACGAGCAGTACTTC. It is translated as CASSLDDRVGYEQYF.

This clone was seen a single time. CDR3 loop: CAISRDSVYTGELFF. The CDR3 DNA sequence: TGTGCCATCAGCCGGGACAGTGTCTACACCGGGGAGCTGTTTTTT. The gene calls are TRBV10-3 and TRBJ2-2, with 7 bases fitting TRBD1. The CDR3 length is 15 residues. Germline CDR1 ENHRY, CDR2 SYGVKD. The junction had 7 bases not matched to a gene; V was cut back by 6 bases and J by 3 bases.

V is TRBV3-1 (or the pseudogene TRBV3-2) and J is TRBJ1-6, with 8 bases matching TRBD1. CDR3 size: 16 residues. The germline V gene has CDR1 LGHDT and CDR2 YNNKEL (reference sequence). J gave up 6 bases and V 4 bases, and 8 bases lay outside the gene matches. Here the CDR3 reads CASSPPGQAFNSPLHF. DNA of the CDR3: TGTGCCAGCAGCCCGCCGGGACAGGCGTTTAATTCACCCCTCCACTTT.

This clone has a single count. The V call is TRBV6-1, the J call TRBJ1-2; D gene uncertain. Germline V lookup: CDR1 MNHNS, CDR2 SASEGT. V lost 3 bases, J lost 4 bases, and 6 bases lay in between. This CDR3 comprises 12 residues. The CDR3 nucleotides are TGTGCCAGCAGTGACACAACCTATGGCTACACCTTC. Its translation is CASSDTTYGYTF.

The V and J genes are TRBV5-1 and TRBJ1-6; 8 bases line up with TRBD1. With 4 bases clipped from V and 2 bases from J, the junction kept 2 bases outside the gene matches. CDR1 is SGHRS and CDR2 is YFSETQ in the germline V gene. CDR3 length: 15 residues. CDR3 bases: TGCGCCAGCAGCGTACAGGGGGCCTATAATTCACCCCTCCACTTT. This sequence encodes CASSVQGAYNSPLHF.

The CDR3, as DNA: TGTGCCAGCTCACCACCGAGGAGGACTGAAGCTTTCTTT. This encodes CASSPPRRTEAFF. The rearrangement links TRBV18 to TRBJ1-1; D is ambiguous. The CDR3 contains 13 residues. V was clipped by 0 bases and J by 5 bases, with 7 bases between them. The germline V gene has CDR1 KGHSH and CDR2 LQKENI.

The rearrangement joins TRBV2 to TRBJ1-3; D might be TRBD1 (5 bases). The CDR3 contains 17 residues. From germline, CDR1 is SNHLY and CDR2 FYNNEI. Deletions cut 4 bases from V and 1 base from J, with 17 bases between. This CDR3 is CASSGVTGPSSGNTIYF. The DNA for the CDR3 is TGTGCCAGCAGTGGAGTAACAGGACCTTCTTCTGGAAACACCATATATTTT.

This chain links TRBV24-1 with TRBJ1-2, with 10 nucleotides matching TRBD1. Germline CDR1 is KGHDR and CDR2 is SFDVKD. This CDR3 region has 19 residues. The ends lost 4 bases at V and 8 bases at J; junction bases unmatched: 21. The CDR3 loop reads CATSDHALGQGVEFEGYTF. DNA for the CDR3: TGTGCCACCAGTGACCATGCCCTCGGACAGGGGGTAGAGTTTGAGGGCTACACCTTC.

This clone was counted a few times. The rearrangement joins TRBV5-4 to TRBJ2-5; no clear D. This CDR3 comprises 11 residues. The V end lost 5 bases, the J end lost 5 bases, and 7 bases lay between the germline ends. Per germline, CDR1 SGHNT and CDR2 YYREEE (reference sequence). CDR3 protein: CASSNLETQYF. The DNA for the CDR3 is TGTGCCAGCAGTAACTTGGAGACCCAGTACTTC. The full variable domain, rest sourced from reference TRBV5-4 and TRBJ2-5, is ETGVTQSPTHLIKTRGQQVTLRCSSQSGHNTVSWYQQALGQGPQFIFQYYREEENGRGNFPPRFSGLQFPNYSSELNVNALELDDSALYLCASSNLETQYFGPGTRLLVL.

The rearrangement joins TRBV5-1 to TRBJ1-6; the match to TRBD1 covers 10 bases. The junction had 7 bases not matched to a gene; V was cut back by 3 bases and J by 10 bases. The germline gives CDR1 SGHRS, CDR2 YFSETQ. The CDR3 is 15 amino acids. CDR3 loop: CASSWDRGEGSPLHF. CDR3 nucleotides: TGCGCCAGCAGCTGGGACAGGGGAGAGGGGTCACCCCTCCACTTT.